This T cell receptor (beta chain) was obtained from a study of blood T cell repertoires in COVID-19 (TCRdb year 2020). For the wider study: Collaborator samples came from the United States, Italy and Spain and covered acute and convalescent phases of COVID-19. The prospective study material was composed of cDNA or gDNA derived from T cells, B-cell-depleted T cells, or PBMCs. Where available, HLA class I and class II types were obtained from metadata supplied by the sample provider rather than from assay-based typing. The dataset comprised deeply sampled blood TCRbeta repertoires from subjects exposed to, actively infected with, or recovered from COVID-19. The repertoires were released in a freely available public database meant as a resource for research on the immune response to SARS-CoV-2. The samples were drawn from the first 160 participants of the ongoing ImmuneRACE study and from about 1,200 subjects provided by 6 global collaborators. The sample metadata nearly always contained a de-identified subject ID, COVID-19 status, age in years and sex.

Study-wide conclusions, independent of this receptor: How much clinical and demographic metadata was included differed by source and by participant, and the metadata was provided uncurated.

CDR1 and CDR2, per the germline V gene, are MNHEY and SVGAGI. The CDR3 runs 16 amino acids, cysteine and phenylalanine included. The only DNA kept is the CDR3, 48 bases in frame from the first base. After removal of 2 bases from V and 14 bases from J, the junction retains 12 bases not matched to a gene. TCRbeta CDR3 regions were amplified from genomic DNA by means of the immunoSEQ Assay, a bias-controlled multiplex PCR. The original pipeline was this. The number of nucleated cells in each sample was estimated from the amplification of reference gene primers within the assay. Sequence reads were collapsed and filtered to measure the absolute abundance of every unique TCRbeta CDR3 rearrangement. For each sample, productive Simpson clonality was calculated as the square root of Simpson's diversity index across productive rearrangements. The clones in this table, taken by TCRdb from immuneACCESS, are in-frame only. Not every clone is retained; where verified, under half of the shortfall comes from an unresolved V gene, and the cause of the rest is unknown. The DNA was the basis for D and trimming; V, J and clone size are from that table. The sample data list about 280,000 clones, and under 90% of these were observed just once. The leading ten clones occupy roughly 1.8% of the sample.

Participants in the prospective study were enrolled through a virtual design, were aged roughly 18 to 90 years, and lived in approximately 24 United States geographic areas. Cohort assignment in the prospective study relied on participant-reported clinical history from a screening survey and a study questionnaire. Recovered participants in ImmuneRACE Cohort 3 were defined as having two consecutive negative NP/OP PCR tests, clearance from a healthcare professional, or resolution of symptoms. Each participant in the prospective study had whole blood, serum and a nasopharyngeal or oropharyngeal swab collected by mobile phlebotomists. Over a roughly 2-month period, participants in the prospective study had the option of providing additional blood draws and questionnaires. Before DNA extraction, prospective study blood samples were shipped either frozen or at room temperature. Details on this clone: Its recognized antigen is unknown. No quality values exist for individual bases; no much larger clone is one base distant.

The specimen was PBMCs or T cells enriched from blood (not recorded which). The clonotype originates from a woman aged 55-70 years who had recovered from COVID-19. The chain uses TRBV6-5 and TRBJ1-6, and 10 bases in between align with TRBD1. CDR3 loop: CASSYPPGTGVITLHF. The DNA sequence is given as TGTGCCAGCAGTTACCCCCCGGGGACAGGGGTTATCACCCTCCACTTT.